This passage covers 7 T cell receptor beta chains from one sample sequenced in a study of blood T cell repertoires in COVID-19. The data were produced by immunoSEQ multiplex PCR, yet TCRdb's version contains in-frame clones alone and is incomplete. The sample yields approximately 270,000 clones, around 93% seen once. Sequenced input: PBMCs or T cells enriched from blood (not recorded which). The receptors here all came from a middle-aged man who had been exposed to COVID-19.

The J gene is TRBJ1-4, the V gene TRBV6-5; D is unresolved. The CDR3 runs 14 residues. CDR1 is MNHEY and CDR2 is SVGAGI in the germline V gene. Between the trimmed V and J ends, which lost 8 bases and 0 bases, there was a span of 10 bases. The CDR3 loop reads CASGSYTTNEKLFF. In DNA form, the CDR3 reads TGTGCCAGCGGTTCCTATACAACTAATGAAAAACTGTTTTTT.

This clone has just a few counts. This chain links TRBV23-1 with TRBJ2-1; TRBD1 aligns across 8 bases. Being an ORF, TRBV23-1 has a function that is uncertain. This CDR3 contains 13 residues. The junction had 4 bases not matched to a gene; V was cut back by 10 bases and J by 2 bases. CDR3 coding DNA: TGCGCCAAGATGGACAGGGCCTACAATGAGCAGTTCTTC. As protein: CAKMDRAYNEQFF.

J is TRBJ1-6 and V is TRBV28; D perhaps matches TRBD1 (6 bases). Trimming took off 2 bases at V and 10 bases at J, with 15 bases between the two ends. Germline CDR1 and CDR2: MDHEN and SYDVKM. CDR3 length equals 15 residues. CDR3 sequence: CASSLRQDKGSPLHF. The CDR3 DNA reads TGTGCCAGCAGTTTACGACAGGACAAGGGATCACCCCTCCACTTT.

V is TRBV6-1 and J is TRBJ2-7, with 9 bases matching TRBD1. Trimming took 2 bases from V and 6 from J; bases not matched to a gene: 5. This CDR3 is 14 amino acids long. Germline V gene lookup returns CDR1 MNHNS and CDR2 SASEGT. The CDR3 nucleotides read TGTGCCAGCAGTGAAAGGACAGGGGTTGCCGAGCAGTACTTC. It yields the protein CASSERTGVAEQYF.

V and J are TRBV10-3 and TRBJ1-3; 9 bases agree with TRBD1. The CDR3 runs 17 residues. V lost 4 bases, J lost 4 bases, and 11 bases stayed unmatched. Germline V lookup: CDR1 ENHRY, CDR2 SYGVKD. The CDR3 protein is CAISAGTGIASGNTIYF. The CDR3 DNA reads TGTGCCATCAGTGCCGGGACAGGGATCGCCTCCGGAAACACCATATATTTT.

The J gene is TRBJ1-3, the V gene TRBV19; 8 nucleotides line up with TRBD1. This CDR3 has 16 amino acids. Germline V gene data show CDR1 as LNHDA and CDR2 as SQIVND (reference sequence). Trimming at V came to 5 bases and at J to 4 bases, leaving 10 bases not matched to a gene. DNA of the CDR3: TGTGCCAGTAGTGTAATGACAGGGGTCGGGGGAAACACCATATATTTT. This sequence encodes CASSVMTGVGGNTIYF. The full variable domain, in which reference TRBV19 and TRBJ1-3 provide the parts outside the CDR3, is DGGITQSPKYLFRKEGQNVTLSCEQNLNHDAMYWYRQDPGQGLRLIYYSQIVNDFQKGDIAEGYSVSREKKESFPLTVTSAQKNPTAFYLCASSVMTGVGGNTIYFGEGSWLTVV.

The chain is built from TRBV19 and TRBJ1-1, with 11 bases lining up with TRBD1. Trimming at V came to 5 bases and at J to 0 bases, leaving 8 bases not matched to a gene. This CDR3 comprises 17 residues. The germline V gene encodes CDR1 LNHDA and CDR2 SQIVND (reference sequence). CDR3 in DNA: TGTGCCAGTAGTGTCCCCGGGACAGGGGGGTTGAACACTGAAGCTTTCTTT. Its protein is CASSVPGTGGLNTEAFF.